This T cell receptor beta chain was captured in a study of shared clonotypes between healthy human individuals. Study conclusions and caveats: Four donors had around 5% of their naive CD4 clonotypes in common.

V was cut by 0 bases and J by 2 bases, with 17 bases left in between. The CDR3 has 17 residues. Germline-derived CDR1 and CDR2 are WNHNN and SYGVQD (reference sequence). Repertoires were generated with immunoSEQ multiplex PCR, while TCRdb's copy carries only in-frame clones and drops some. This sample has around 2.1 million clones; 95% occur once, and the top ten carry 0.13%. Remarks on this clone: Its cognate antigen is unknown.

The rearrangement joins TRBV10-1 to TRBJ2-7; maybe TRBD1 (6 bases). Sequencing input: naive CD4+ T cells sorted from blood. Subset: CD45RA+ positively selected. This TCR was recovered from a man younger than 35 in good health. CDR3 amino acids: CASSESGAGTSTYEQYF. The CDR3 DNA is TGCGCCAGCAGTGAGTCTGGTGCCGGGACAAGTACCTACGAGCAGTACTTC.